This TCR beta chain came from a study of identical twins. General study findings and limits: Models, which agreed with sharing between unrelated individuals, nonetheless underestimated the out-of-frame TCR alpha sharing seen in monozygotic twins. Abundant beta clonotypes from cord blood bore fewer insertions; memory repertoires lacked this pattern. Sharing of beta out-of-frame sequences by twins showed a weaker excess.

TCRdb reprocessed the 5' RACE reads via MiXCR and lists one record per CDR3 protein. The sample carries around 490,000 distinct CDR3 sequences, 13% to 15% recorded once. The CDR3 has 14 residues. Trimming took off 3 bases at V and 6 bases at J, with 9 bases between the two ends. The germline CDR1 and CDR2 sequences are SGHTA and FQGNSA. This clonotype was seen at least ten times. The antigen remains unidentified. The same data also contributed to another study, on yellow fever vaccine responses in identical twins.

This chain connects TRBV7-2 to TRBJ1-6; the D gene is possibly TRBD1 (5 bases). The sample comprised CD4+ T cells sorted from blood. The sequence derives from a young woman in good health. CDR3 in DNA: TGTGCCAGCAGCTTTTTGGGGGGTAATTCACCCCTCCACTTT. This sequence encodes CASSFLGGNSPLHF.